Described below is a single T cell receptor (beta chain) sequence and its context. The antigen remains unidentified. Both 60 Vbeta primers and 13 Jbeta primers went into the PCR. Assay: immunoSEQ multiplex PCR; the TCRdb copy retains only in-frame clones and omits some. The sample has just over 200,000 clones; the top ten hold over 0.95%. These data belong to a study of cytomegalovirus exposure and HLA in healthy donors. Overall study findings and caveats: Later analysis revealed greater clonal expansion in HLA-associated TCR beta chains than in equally common others. Specificity of a few CMV-associated chains for CMV antigens was verified in vitro. In an earlier analysis, most TCR beta V segments were productive about 87% or about 30% of the time. Across all donors, roughly uniform sequencing depth was an assumption of the presence/absence analyses.

The clonotype was recovered from a girl aged 2 to 10 in good health and CMV-seropositive. The sequenced material came from PBMCs.

In DNA, the CDR3 is TGTGCCAGCCCAGGGATAGAGACCCAGTACTTC. This translates into CASPGIETQYF. The chain employs TRBV2 and TRBJ2-5, with TRBD1 as a possible D gene (5 bases). This CDR3 region has 11 residues. With 8 bases removed from V and 4 bases from J, the gap between germline ends came to 8 bases. Germline CDR1 and CDR2: SNHLY and FYNNEI.